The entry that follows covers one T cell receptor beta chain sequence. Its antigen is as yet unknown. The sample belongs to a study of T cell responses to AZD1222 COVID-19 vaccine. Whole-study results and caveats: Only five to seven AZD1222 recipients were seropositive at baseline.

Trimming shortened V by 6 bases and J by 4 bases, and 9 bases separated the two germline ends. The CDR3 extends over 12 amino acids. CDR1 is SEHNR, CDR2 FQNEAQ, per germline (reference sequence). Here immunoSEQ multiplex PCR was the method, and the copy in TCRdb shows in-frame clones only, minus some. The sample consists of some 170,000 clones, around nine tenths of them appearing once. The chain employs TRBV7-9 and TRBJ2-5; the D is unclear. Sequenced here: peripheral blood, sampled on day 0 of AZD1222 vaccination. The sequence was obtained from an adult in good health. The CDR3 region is CASSFTGETQYF. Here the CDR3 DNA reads TGTGCCAGCAGTTTCACTGGAGAGACCCAGTACTTC.